The 25 T cell receptor beta chains below come from one sample, sequenced in a study of T cells in Graves' hyperthyroidism and ophthalmopathy. There were TCR beta CDR3 regions amplified from RNA transcripts. TCR CDR3 regions were first amplified by RT-PCR with HTBI primers. One entry per CDR3 protein results from TCRdb running MiXCR on the multiplex PCR reads. The top ten hold more than 8.5% of the sample, which has 80,000 to 100,000 distinct CDR3 sequences, roughly 39% seen once. The material sequenced was peripheral blood or thyroid tissue (not recorded which). Source of these receptors: a woman under 40 with Graves' hyperthyroidism.

As for this clonotype: At one end the junction does not follow the germline gene, possibly because of a read error. The chain joins TRBV15 to TRBJ1-5; D gene ambiguous. The CDR3 is 10 residues long. Germline assignment: CDR1 LNHNV and CDR2 YYDKDF (reference sequence). CDR3 bases: TGTGCCACCAGCAGTCAGCCCCAGCATTTT. As protein: CATSSQPQHF.

This sequence joins TRBV7-6 and TRBJ2-5, with 12 bases fitting TRBD2. Germline V CDR1 and CDR2: SGHVS, FNYEAQ. V was clipped by 2 bases and J by 5 bases; unmatched bases: 3. The CDR3 covers 15 residues. This CDR3 is CASSLRTSGIETQYF. CDR3 bases: TGTGCCAGCAGCTTAAGGACTAGCGGGATTGAGACCCAGTACTTC.

This clonotype was seen at least ten times. The V call is TRBV11-2, the J call TRBJ2-7; D is unresolved. The CDR3 is 14 residues long. Germline V gene data show CDR1 as SGHAT and CDR2 as FQNNGV. The V end was cut by 0 bases, the J end by 3 bases, with 9 bases between. As DNA, the CDR3 is TGTGCCAGCAGCTTAGATCGATGGGGCTACGAGCAGTACTTC. Encoded protein: CASSLDRWGYEQYF. The full variable domain, completed using reference TRBV11-2 and TRBJ2-7, is EAGVAQSPRYKIIEKRQSVAFWCNPISGHATLYWYQQILGQGPKLLIQFQNNGVVDDSQLPKDRFSAERLKGVDSTLKIQPAKLEDSAVYLCASSLDRWGYEQYFGPGTRLTVT.

The chain employs TRBV12-3 or TRBV12-4 and TRBJ2-7; D might be TRBD2 (5 bases). Trimming took off 5 bases at V and 5 bases at J, with 13 bases between the two ends. The CDR3 sequence is 13 residues long. In nucleotides, the CDR3 is TGTGCCAGCAGTGCGGGCAGGACCCACGAGCAGTACTTC. Translating it yields CASSAGRTHEQYF.

This clonotype was picked up many times. The V gene is TRBV4-2, the J gene TRBJ1-6; D possibly corresponds to TRBD1 (6 bases). Trimming stripped 4 bases from V and 11 bases from J, with 12 bases between. The CDR3 consists of 13 residues. The germline V gene has CDR1 LGHNA and CDR2 YNFKEQ. The CDR3 here is CASSLNRDAPLHF. DNA of the CDR3: TGTGCCAGCAGCCTCAACAGGGACGCACCCCTCCACTTT.

This clonotype was seen many times. The rearrangement uses TRBV3-1 and TRBJ2-7; possible D gene TRBD2, 5 bases. The CDR3 contains 11 residues. Germline CDR1 and CDR2: LGHDT and YNNKEL (reference sequence). With 1 base removed from V and 7 bases from J, the gap between germline ends came to 5 bases. CDR3: CASSQGGEQYF. CDR3 bases: TGTGCCAGCAGCCAAGGAGGGGAGCAGTACTTC.

This clonotype was found many times. J is TRBJ2-5 and V is TRBV7-9; 13 nucleotides line up with TRBD2. Germline CDR1 SEHNR, CDR2 FQNEAQ (reference sequence). The trim removed 5 bases at V and 3 bases at J, leaving 0 bases unmatched. This CDR3 is 14 amino acids long. The CDR3 protein is CASSGTSGKETQYF. In DNA, the CDR3 is TGTGCCAGCAGCGGGACTAGCGGGAAAGAGACCCAGTACTTC.

In the case of this clonotype: The junction does not match germline at one end; this may be a read error. The chain employs TRBV6-6 and TRBJ2-5; D is unclear. The CDR3 contains 13 residues. CDR1 MNHNY and CDR2 SVGAGI come from the germline V gene (reference sequence). The CDR3 nucleotides read TGTGCCGGCAGTTACAACGACCAAGAGACCCAGTACTTC. It is translated as CAGSYNDQETQYF.

Note on this clonotype: A read error is likely, as this CDR3 ends without the conserved phenylalanine or tryptophan. The chain recombines TRBV15 with TRBJ1-4; 7 bases are a match to TRBD1. The CDR3 has 14 residues. V gave up 10 bases and J gave up 6 bases; unmatched junction bases: 11. Germline-derived CDR1 and CDR2 are LNHNV and YYDKDF (reference sequence). The CDR3 DNA sequence: TGTGCCATTGGGGAGGGGGCGCATTATGAAAAACTGTTTTCT. Translation gives CAIGEGAHYEKLFS.

This clonotype was seen a few times. The rearrangement links TRBV7-3 to TRBJ2-2; D gene unclear. Trimming took off 6 bases at V and 0 bases at J, with 17 bases between the two ends. Germline V CDR1 and CDR2: SGHTA, FQGTGA. This CDR3 contains 17 residues. CDR3 nucleotides: TGTGCCAGCAGTTTGGCCCCCCGGCAAGCGAACACCGGGGAGCTGTTTTTT. Amino acids: CASSLAPRQANTGELFF. Full variable domain (missing parts from reference TRBV7-3 and TRBJ2-2): GAGVSQTPSNKVTEKGKYVELRCDPISGHTALYWYRQSLGQGPEFLIYFQGTGAADDSGLPNDRFFAVRPEGSVSTLKIQRTERGDSAVYLCASSLAPRQANTGELFFGEGSRLTVL.

The V gene is TRBV20-1, the J gene TRBJ1-5; D unclear. Trimming took off 0 bases at V and 7 bases at J, with 10 bases between the two ends. Germline CDR1 is DFQATT and CDR2 is SNEGSKA (reference sequence). This CDR3 has 13 residues. The CDR3 spells CSARDGPQQPQHF. In DNA, the CDR3 is TGCAGTGCTAGAGATGGTCCCCAACAGCCCCAGCATTTT.

The chain has TRBV9 and TRBJ2-5, with D tentatively TRBD1 (5 bases). Trimming took 2 bases from V and 5 from J, leaving 13 bases between them. This CDR3 has 14 residues. Germline lookup yields CDR1 SGDLS and CDR2 YYNGEE. CDR3 sequence reads: CASSVAGFGETQYF. CDR3 coding DNA: TGTGCCAGCAGCGTTGCAGGGTTCGGCGAGACCCAGTACTTC.

Notes on this clonotype: At one of its ends the junction is not consistent with the germline gene, which may arise from a read error. The rearrangement links TRBV2 to TRBJ1-1; D is undetermined. Germline V gene sequence: CDR1 SNHLY, CDR2 FYNNEI. The CDR3 runs 16 residues. CDR3 region: CATSPGSATSDAEAFF. As DNA, the CDR3 is TGTGCCACCAGTCCCGGGTCGGCGACGTCGGACGCTGAAGCTTTCTTT.

This clonotype was picked up many times. The rearrangement links TRBV9 to TRBJ1-1, with D maybe TRBD1 (5 bases). The ends were cut back, 4 bases at V and 3 bases at J, with 22 bases in the middle. The CDR3 contains 17 residues. Germline lookup yields CDR1 SGDLS and CDR2 YYNGEE. CDR3 sequence (DNA): TGTGCCAGCAGCCTGCTTCCCTTTGCACAGGCTCACACTGAAGCTTTCTTT. Its protein is CASSLLPFAQAHTEAFF.

This clonotype was detected ten times or more. One junction end disagrees with the germline gene, perhaps due to a read error. This chain links TRBV2 with TRBJ1-3; the D is unclear. Germline lookup yields CDR1 SNHLY and CDR2 FYNNEI. The CDR3 loop spans 12 amino acids. In DNA, the CDR3 is TGTGCCAGCGGTCCAAGCGGACCCTCTGAAAATTTT. Translation: CASGPSGPSENF. Supplemented by reference TRBV2 and TRBJ1-3, the full variable domain reads EPEVTQTPSHQVTQMGQEVILRCVPISNHLYFYWYRQILGQKVEFLVSFYNNEISEKSEIFDDQFSVERPDGSNFTLKIRSTKLEDSAMYFCASGPSGPSENFGEGSWLTVV.

V gene TRBV14 combines with J gene TRBJ2-3; the match to TRBD2 covers 7 bases. The V and J ends lost 1 base and 4 bases, in that order; junction bases with no gene match: 8. The CDR3 has 16 amino acids. The germline CDR1 and CDR2 sequences are SGHDN and FVKESK. CDR3 residues: CASSQVPGGRPDTQYF. Written as DNA, the CDR3 is TGTGCCAGCAGCCAAGTTCCGGGAGGACGACCAGATACGCAGTATTTT.

This clonotype was observed many times. V gene TRBV7-9 combines with J gene TRBJ1-3; no definite D call. From germline, CDR1 is SEHNR and CDR2 FQNEAQ (reference sequence). This CDR3 spans 12 amino acids. V shed 8 bases and J shed 4 bases, with 9 bases lying between them. The CDR3 region has the DNA TGTGCCAGCGTTCGGGTGGGAAACACCATATATTTT. Translation: CASVRVGNTIYF. Based on the CDR3 plus reference TRBV7-9 and TRBJ1-3, the full variable domain is DTGVSQNPRHKITKRGQNVTFRCDPISEHNRLYWYRQTLGQGPEFLTYFQNEAQLEKSRLLSDRFSAERPKGSFSTLEIQRTEQGDSAMYLCASVRVGNTIYFGEGSWLTVV.

This clonotype came up many times. V gene TRBV5-1 combines with J gene TRBJ1-2; 7 bases map to TRBD1. V lost 4 bases and J lost 8; bases outside the gene matches: 8. There are 13 residues in the CDR3. From germline, CDR1 is SGHRS and CDR2 YFSETQ. In DNA, the CDR3 is TGCGCCAGCAGCGTACAGGGGAGTGTAGGCTACACCTTC. This gives the protein CASSVQGSVGYTF.

The CDR3 nucleotides read TGTGCCATGCGGCGGTACGCTAGCTCCTACGAGCAGTACTTC. This gives the protein CAMRRYASSYEQYF. The rearrangement uses TRBV10-3 and TRBJ2-7; the D is unclear. With 9 bases removed from V and 0 bases from J, the gap between germline ends came to 15 bases. The CDR3 extends over 14 amino acids. Germline V gives CDR1 ENHRY, CDR2 SYGVKD.

This clonotype was seen ten or more times. The CDR3 sequence is CASSEQDRPYGYTF. The CDR3 nucleotides are TGTGCCAGCAGCGAGCAGGACAGACCCTATGGCTACACCTTC. This chain uses TRBV13 with TRBJ1-2; perhaps TRBD1 as D (6 bases). Germline CDR1 is PRHDT and CDR2 is FYEKMQ (reference sequence). V lost 5 bases and J 4 bases, leaving 14 bases between the germline ends. CDR3 length equals 14 residues. Filled out from reference TRBV13 and TRBJ1-2, the complete variable domain reads AAGVIQSPRHLIKEKRETATLKCYPIPRHDTVYWYQQGPGQDPQFLISFYEKMQSDKGSIPDRFSAQQFSDYHSELNMSSLELGDSALYFCASSEQDRPYGYTFGSGTRLTVV.

The V and J genes are TRBV2 and TRBJ2-2; D is unresolved. The V end was cut by 6 bases, the J end by 3 bases, with 17 bases between. Germline V gives CDR1 SNHLY, CDR2 FYNNEI. CDR3 length: 16 residues. The DNA for the CDR3 is TGTGCCAGCAGCCAAGATGCCTCACTCTACACCGGGGAGCTGTTTTTT. Protein sequence: CASSQDASLYTGELFF. The entire variable domain, with the rest obtained from reference TRBV2 and TRBJ2-2, is as follows: EPEVTQTPSHQVTQMGQEVILRCVPISNHLYFYWYRQILGQKVEFLVSFYNNEISEKSEIFDDQFSVERPDGSNFTLKIRSTKLEDSAMYFCASSQDASLYTGELFFGEGSRLTVL.

This clonotype was seen at least ten times. The chain couples TRBV25-1 to TRBJ1-1; TRBD1 agrees at 9 bases. Germline assignment: CDR1 MGHDK and CDR2 SYGVNS. With 0 bases clipped from V and 6 bases from J, the junction kept 2 bases outside the gene matches. The CDR3 covers 14 residues. CDR3 in DNA: TGTGCCAGCAGTGAATACCGACAGGGGGCTGAAGCTTTCTTT. Protein sequence: CASSEYRQGAEAFF.

This clonotype was observed a handful of times. This chain links TRBV5-1 with TRBJ2-7; TRBD2 matches at 7 bases. The CDR3 spans 15 residues. J lost 6 bases, V lost 7 bases, and 16 bases had no gene match. Germline-derived CDR1 and CDR2 are SGHRS and YFSETQ. The CDR3 spells CASGETSRSVREQYF. The DNA for the CDR3 is TGCGCCAGCGGGGAGACTAGCAGGAGTGTCCGCGAGCAGTACTTC. Complete variable domain (other parts from reference TRBV5-1 and TRBJ2-7): KAGVTQTPRYLIKTRGQQVTLSCSPISGHRSVSWYQQTPGQGLQFLFEYFSETQRNKGNFPGRFSGRQFSNSRSEMNVSTLELGDSALYLCASGETSRSVREQYFGPGTRLTVT.

This clonotype has at least ten counts. V is TRBV2 and J is TRBJ2-3; tentatively, D is TRBD1 or TRBD2 (5 bases each). The CDR3 sequence is 14 residues long. The V gene's germline CDR1 is SNHLY and CDR2 FYNNEI. V lost 10 bases and J 3 bases, leaving 17 bases between the germline ends. CDR3 bases: TGTGCCACAAGAGGGGATTGGATTACAGATACGCAGTATTTT. As protein: CATRGDWITDTQYF.

This clonotype was observed many times. The chain carries TRBV7-3 and TRBJ1-1; TRBD1 might be the D (5 bases). The germline V gene encodes CDR1 SGHTA and CDR2 FQGTGA. The CDR3 is 13 amino acids. Trimming left V 2 bases short and J 5 bases short, with 9 bases between. In DNA, the CDR3 is TGTGCCAGCAGCTTATACCAGGGAACTGAAGCTTTCTTT. The encoded protein is CASSLYQGTEAFF.